Listed below are T cell receptor beta chains from one sample, sequenced in a study of blood T cell repertoires in COVID-19. The data were produced by immunoSEQ multiplex PCR, yet TCRdb's version contains in-frame clones alone and is incomplete. Of about 42,000 clones listed, about nine tenths are singletons. Sequenced: peripheral blood. The receptors were sampled from a human donor in a cohort sampled during active COVID-19. Each CDR3 is given with its conserved first and last residue. A D gene is named only where the DNA matches it firmly. Only part of the rows carry a size: once, few, many, or a class if the clone is expanded.

clone_size: once
j_call: TRBJ1-3
v_call: TRBV4-3
d_call: -
cdr3_aa: CASSQDQYSSSSGNTIYF
cdr3_nt: TGCGCCAGCAGCCAAGATCAGTACAGTTCAAGCTCTGGAAACACCATATATTTT

clone_size: -
j_call: TRBJ2-7
v_call: TRBV5-1
d_call: -
cdr3_aa: CASSWDNSYEQYF
cdr3_nt: TGCGCCAGCAGCTGGGACAACTCCTACGAGCAGTACTTC

clone_size: -
j_call: TRBJ1-4
v_call: TRBV5-4
d_call: TRBD1
cdr3_aa: CASSTRDRGGTNEKLFF
cdr3_nt: TGTGCCAGCAGCACCCGGGACAGGGGGGGGACTAATGAAAAACTGTTTTTT

clone_size: -
j_call: TRBJ2-1
v_call: TRBV27
d_call: TRBD1
cdr3_aa: CASRGTGYNEQFF
cdr3_nt: TGTGCCAGCAGGGGGACAGGGTACAATGAGCAGTTCTTC

clone_size: -
j_call: TRBJ2-7
v_call: TRBV5-1
d_call: TRBD1
cdr3_aa: CASSPGQGQYEQYF
cdr3_nt: TGCGCCAGCAGCCCCGGACAGGGGCAGTACGAGCAGTACTTC

clone_size: -
j_call: TRBJ1-3
v_call: TRBV6-2/TRBV6-3
d_call: TRBD1
cdr3_aa: CASSYGQASSGNTIYF
cdr3_nt: TGTGCCAGCAGTTACGGACAGGCCTCCTCTGGAAACACCATATATTTT

clone_size: -
j_call: TRBJ2-1
v_call: TRBV6-2/TRBV6-3
d_call: -
cdr3_aa: CASSFPSQGLGYNEQFF
cdr3_nt: TGTGCCAGCAGTTTTCCATCGCAGGGGCTAGGTTACAATGAGCAGTTCTTC

clone_size: -
j_call: TRBJ1-5
v_call: TRBV13
d_call: -
cdr3_aa: CASSLGLNSNQPQHF
cdr3_nt: TGTGCCAGCAGCTTAGGTTTAAATAGCAATCAGCCCCAGCATTTT

clone_size: once
j_call: TRBJ1-4
v_call: TRBV6-5
d_call: -
cdr3_aa: CASSRDTTNEKLFF
cdr3_nt: TGTGCCAGCTCCCGGGACACAACTAATGAAAAACTGTTTTTT

clone_size: -
j_call: TRBJ1-2
v_call: TRBV20-1
d_call: -
cdr3_aa: CSAAGYYGYTF
cdr3_nt: TGCAGTGCTGCAGGGTATTATGGCTACACCTTC

clone_size: -
j_call: TRBJ2-7
v_call: TRBV5-6
d_call: -
cdr3_aa: CASSLAAGGGEF
cdr3_nt: TGTGCCAGCAGCTTGGCCGCTGGCGGCGGAGAGTTC

clone_size: -
j_call: TRBJ1-2
v_call: TRBV18
d_call: -
cdr3_aa: CASSPSSLNYGYTF
cdr3_nt: TGTGCCAGCTCACCGAGTTCACTCAACTATGGCTACACCTTC

clone_size: -
j_call: TRBJ1-1
v_call: TRBV6-6
d_call: -
cdr3_aa: CASSYADTEAFF
cdr3_nt: TGTGCCAGCAGTTACGCGGACACTGAAGCTTTCTTT

clone_size: once
j_call: TRBJ2-7
v_call: TRBV6-6
d_call: TRBD1
cdr3_aa: CASSLQGTTYEQYF
cdr3_nt: TGTGCCAGCAGTTTACAGGGGACGACCTACGAGCAGTACTTC

clone_size: -
j_call: TRBJ1-2
v_call: TRBV5-4
d_call: TRBD1
cdr3_aa: CASSLVGDRGRHTFGYTF
cdr3_nt: TGTGCCAGCAGCTTGGTGGGGGACAGGGGGCGACATACTTTTGGCTACACCTTC

clone_size: -
j_call: TRBJ1-2
v_call: TRBV7-2
d_call: -
cdr3_aa: CASSLGQPIFGCTF
cdr3_nt: TGTGCCAGCAGCTTAGGACAGCCGATCTTCGGATGCACCTTC

clone_size: -
j_call: TRBJ1-1
v_call: TRBV7-2
d_call: TRBD1
cdr3_aa: CASSDSGGTEAFF
cdr3_nt: TGTGCCAGCAGCGACTCAGGGGGCACTGAAGCTTTCTTT

clone_size: -
j_call: TRBJ2-7
v_call: TRBV7-2
d_call: TRBD2
cdr3_aa: CASSLGTSFGYEQYF
cdr3_nt: TGTGCCAGCAGCTTGGGGACTAGCTTTGGGTACGAGCAGTACTTC

clone_size: -
j_call: TRBJ1-6
v_call: TRBV18
d_call: -
cdr3_aa: CASSPESSYNSPLHF
cdr3_nt: TGTGCCAGCTCACCTGAGAGCTCCTATAATTCACCCCTCCACTTT

clone_size: once
j_call: TRBJ1-5
v_call: TRBV7-2
d_call: -
cdr3_aa: CASSADRKDQPQHF
cdr3_nt: TGTGCCAGCAGCGCCGACAGGAAAGATCAGCCCCAGCATTTT

clone_size: once
j_call: TRBJ1-2
v_call: TRBV6-4
d_call: -
cdr3_aa: CASSDSISPRISPEYGYTF
cdr3_nt: TGTGCCAGCAGTGACTCTATTTCCCCCCGGATTTCTCCGGAGTATGGCTACACCTTC

clone_size: -
j_call: TRBJ1-1
v_call: TRBV12-3/TRBV12-4
d_call: -
cdr3_aa: CASSLETVEAFF
cdr3_nt: TGTGCCAGCAGTTTAGAGACAGTTGAAGCTTTCTTT

clone_size: -
j_call: TRBJ1-1
v_call: TRBV9
d_call: -
cdr3_aa: CASSAIGGTNTEAFF
cdr3_nt: TGTGCCAGCAGCGCCATCGGGGGGACGAACACTGAAGCTTTCTTT

clone_size: -
j_call: TRBJ1-6
v_call: TRBV13
d_call: -
cdr3_aa: CASSLNNSPLHF
cdr3_nt: TGTGCCAGCAGCCTAAACAATTCACCCCTCCACTTT

clone_size: once
j_call: TRBJ2-7
v_call: TRBV6-2/TRBV6-3
d_call: TRBD1
cdr3_aa: CASSYSSTGGNWYEQYF
cdr3_nt: TGTGCCAGCAGTTACTCGAGCACAGGGGGCAATTGGTACGAGCAGTACTTC

clone_size: -
j_call: TRBJ1-2
v_call: TRBV19
d_call: TRBD1
cdr3_aa: CASREDQGANSLTF
cdr3_nt: TGTGCCAGTAGAGAAGACCAGGGGGCGAATTCTCTCACCTTC

clone_size: once
j_call: TRBJ1-1
v_call: TRBV6-6
d_call: -
cdr3_aa: CASPAKAGNTEAFF
cdr3_nt: TGTGCCAGCCCTGCCAAGGCAGGGAACACTGAAGCTTTCTTT